The source of this T cell receptor beta chain is a study of human T cells and chemical hapten exposure. Study details: Alopecia areata, totalis or universalis affected patients, mainly female.

Germline CDR1 ENHRY, CDR2 SYGVKD. V shed 8 bases, J shed 0 bases, and the junction held 0 bases outside the gene matches. This CDR3 has 13 amino acids. TCRdb recomputed calls from the RACE reads with MiXCR, one row per CDR3 protein. The sample consists of about 82,000 distinct CDR3 sequences, roughly 10% of them appearing once. Time point specified: patch test 2, 6 weeks after DPC sensitization. The treatment here: therapeutic diphenylcyclopropenone sensitization with weekly scalp DPC. Researchers sampled blood before each patch test went on. Suited to DPC and affected by alopecia, the donors ranged from 18 to 70 years old. This clonotype was recorded a few times. The antigen remains undetermined. Study observations and caveats: The study found expanded TCRs formed significantly more large CDR3 similarity clusters than controls.

The sample was whole blood, taken in connection with sensitization to the hapten diphenylcyclopropenone (DPC). The source of this sequence is a woman aged 45-65 years with alopecia areata. Some clones in this sample may be carry-over from other donors' samples. The V call is TRBV10-3, the J call TRBJ2-3; 9 bases fit TRBD1. The CDR3 DNA is TGTGCCATCGGACAGGGGAGCACAGATACGCAGTATTTT. Translating gives CAIGQGSTDTQYF.